This TCR beta chain was captured by sequencing in a study of regulatory T cells in long-lasting Graves disease. Study in general: Positive TSH receptor antibodies alongside over 5 years of antithyroid drugs were what marked Graves' disease as persistent.

Time point denoted: persistent/refractory GD, antithyroid drugs over 5 years with positive TRAb. With RNA extracted from PBMCs as input, the TCR library was made. Libraries of TCR beta came from iRepertoire HTBI primers plus Arm-PCR of CDR3 regions. Source study methods: The samples yielded 55 to 75 TRBV and about 15 TRBJ segments. TCRdb reanalysed the multiplex PCR reads using MiXCR and keeps one entry per CDR3 protein. None of the V and J calls come from the authors' own analysis; TCRdb made them. The sample shows about 400,000 distinct CDR3 sequences, less than 25% of them seen only once. V was pared by 5 bases and J by 2 bases, with 8 bases of the junction left unmatched. The germline gives CDR1 MNHNS, CDR2 SASEGT. CDR3 size: 15 residues.

The sequence came from a female donor with Graves disease. The genes are TRBV6-1 and TRBJ2-7; TRBD2 aligns across 8 bases. The sequences come from peripheral blood mononuclear cells (PBMCs), collected when the disease was refractory, from a patient treated with antithyroid drugs. For the CDR3, the DNA is TGTGCCAGCAGTACTAGCGGATGGGCCCCCTACGAGCAGTACTTC. It encodes CASSTSGWAPYEQYF.